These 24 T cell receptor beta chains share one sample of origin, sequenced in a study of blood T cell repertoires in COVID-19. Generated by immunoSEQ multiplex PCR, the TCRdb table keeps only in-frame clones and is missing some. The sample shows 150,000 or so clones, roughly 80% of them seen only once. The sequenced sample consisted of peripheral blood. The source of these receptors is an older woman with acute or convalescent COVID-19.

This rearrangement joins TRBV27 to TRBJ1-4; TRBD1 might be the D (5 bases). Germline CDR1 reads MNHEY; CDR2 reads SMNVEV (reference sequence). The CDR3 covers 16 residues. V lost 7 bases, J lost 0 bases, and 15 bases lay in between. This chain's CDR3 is CASNRAGPATNEKLFF. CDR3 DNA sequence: TGTGCCAGCAATAGGGCAGGGCCCGCAACTAATGAAAAACTGTTTTTT.

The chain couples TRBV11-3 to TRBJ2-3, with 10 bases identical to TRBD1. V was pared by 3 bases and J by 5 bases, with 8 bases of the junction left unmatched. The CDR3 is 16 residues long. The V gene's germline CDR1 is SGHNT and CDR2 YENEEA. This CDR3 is CASSFGPDRGEDTQYF. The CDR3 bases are TGTGCCAGCAGCTTTGGGCCGGACAGGGGGGAAGATACGCAGTATTTT. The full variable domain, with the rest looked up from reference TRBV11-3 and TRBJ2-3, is EAGVVQSPRYKIIEKKQPVAFWCNPISGHNTLYWYLQNLGQGPELLIRYENEEAVDDSQLPKDRFSAERLKGVDSTLKIQPAELGDSAVYLCASSFGPDRGEDTQYFGPGTRLTVL.

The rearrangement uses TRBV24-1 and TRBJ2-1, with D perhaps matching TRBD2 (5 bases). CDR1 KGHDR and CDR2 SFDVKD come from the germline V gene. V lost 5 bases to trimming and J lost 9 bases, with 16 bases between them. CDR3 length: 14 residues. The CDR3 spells CATSVTAGIGEQFF. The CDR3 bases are TGTGCCACCAGTGTCACGGCGGGTATCGGTGAGCAGTTCTTC.

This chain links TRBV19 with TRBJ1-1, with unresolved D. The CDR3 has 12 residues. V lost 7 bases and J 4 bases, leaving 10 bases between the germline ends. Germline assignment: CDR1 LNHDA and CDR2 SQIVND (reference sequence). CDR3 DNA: TGTGCCAGTATTGGCAGCGTCACTGAAGCTTTCTTT. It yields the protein CASIGSVTEAFF. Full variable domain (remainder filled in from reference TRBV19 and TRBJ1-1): DGGITQSPKYLFRKEGQNVTLSCEQNLNHDAMYWYRQDPGQGLRLIYYSQIVNDFQKGDIAEGYSVSREKKESFPLTVTSAQKNPTAFYLCASIGSVTEAFFGQGTRLTVV.

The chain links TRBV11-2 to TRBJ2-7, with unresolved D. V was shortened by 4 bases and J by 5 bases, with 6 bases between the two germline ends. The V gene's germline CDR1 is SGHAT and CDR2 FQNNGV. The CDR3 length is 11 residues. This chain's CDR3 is CASSSSHEQYF. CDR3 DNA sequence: TGTGCCAGCAGCTCATCCCACGAGCAGTACTTC. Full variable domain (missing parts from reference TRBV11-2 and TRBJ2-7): EAGVAQSPRYKIIEKRQSVAFWCNPISGHATLYWYQQILGQGPKLLIQFQNNGVVDDSQLPKDRFSAERLKGVDSTLKIQPAKLEDSAVYLCASSSSHEQYFGPGTRLTVT.

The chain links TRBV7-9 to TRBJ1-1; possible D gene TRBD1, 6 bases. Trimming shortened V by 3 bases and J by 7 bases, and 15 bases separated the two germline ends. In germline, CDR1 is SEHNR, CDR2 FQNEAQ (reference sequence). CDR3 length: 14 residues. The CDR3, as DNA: TGTGCCAGCAGCTTCGGACAGCAATCTTTTGAAGCTTTCTTT. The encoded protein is CASSFGQQSFEAFF.

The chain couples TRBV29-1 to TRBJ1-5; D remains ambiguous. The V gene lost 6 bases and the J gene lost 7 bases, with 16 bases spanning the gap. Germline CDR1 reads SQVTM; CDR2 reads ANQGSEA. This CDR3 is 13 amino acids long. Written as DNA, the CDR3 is TGCAGCGTCGCCGGGAATATGGAACAGCCCCAGCATTTT. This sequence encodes CSVAGNMEQPQHF.

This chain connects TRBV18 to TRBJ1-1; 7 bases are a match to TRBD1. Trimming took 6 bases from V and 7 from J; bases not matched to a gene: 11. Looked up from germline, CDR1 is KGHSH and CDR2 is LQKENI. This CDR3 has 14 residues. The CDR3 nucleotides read TGTGCCAGCTCTGCGACAGAGGGGGCAGGTGAAGCTTTCTTT. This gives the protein CASSATEGAGEAFF.

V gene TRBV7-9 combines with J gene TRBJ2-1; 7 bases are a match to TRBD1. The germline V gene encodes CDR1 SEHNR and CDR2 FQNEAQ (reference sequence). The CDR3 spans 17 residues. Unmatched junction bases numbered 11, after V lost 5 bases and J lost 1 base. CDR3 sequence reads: CASSRRGGLISYNEQFF. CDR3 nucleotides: TGTGCCAGCAGCCGGCGAGGGGGCTTAATATCCTACAATGAGCAGTTCTTC.

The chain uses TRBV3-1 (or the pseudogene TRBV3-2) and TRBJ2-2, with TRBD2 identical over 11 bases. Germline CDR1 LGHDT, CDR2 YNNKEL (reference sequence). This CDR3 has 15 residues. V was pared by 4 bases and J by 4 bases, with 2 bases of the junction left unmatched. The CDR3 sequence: CASSPGLAVTGELFF. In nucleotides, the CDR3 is TGTGCCAGCAGCCCGGGACTAGCGGTCACCGGGGAGCTGTTTTTT.

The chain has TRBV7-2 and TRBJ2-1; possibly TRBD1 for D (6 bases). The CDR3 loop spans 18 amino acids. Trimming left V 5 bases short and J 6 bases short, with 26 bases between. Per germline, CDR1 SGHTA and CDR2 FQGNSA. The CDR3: CASSHKQGSRAVGNEQFF. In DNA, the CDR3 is TGTGCCAGCAGCCATAAACAGGGTAGCCGAGCCGTAGGCAATGAGCAGTTCTTC.

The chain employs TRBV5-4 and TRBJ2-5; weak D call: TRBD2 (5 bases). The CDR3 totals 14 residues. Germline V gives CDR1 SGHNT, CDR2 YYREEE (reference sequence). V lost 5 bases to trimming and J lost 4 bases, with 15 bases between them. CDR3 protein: CASSTSGSRETQYF. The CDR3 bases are TGTGCCAGCAGTACCAGTGGGAGTCGAGAGACCCAGTACTTC. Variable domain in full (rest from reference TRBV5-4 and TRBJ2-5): ETGVTQSPTHLIKTRGQQVTLRCSSQSGHNTVSWYQQALGQGPQFIFQYYREEENGRGNFPPRFSGLQFPNYSSELNVNALELDDSALYLCASSTSGSRETQYFGPGTRLLVL.

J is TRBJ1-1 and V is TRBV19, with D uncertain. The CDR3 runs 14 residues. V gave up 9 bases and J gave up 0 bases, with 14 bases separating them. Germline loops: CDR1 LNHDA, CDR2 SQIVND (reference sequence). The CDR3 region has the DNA TGTGCCAGCCACTTCGGGTCAATGAACACTGAAGCTTTCTTT. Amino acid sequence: CASHFGSMNTEAFF.

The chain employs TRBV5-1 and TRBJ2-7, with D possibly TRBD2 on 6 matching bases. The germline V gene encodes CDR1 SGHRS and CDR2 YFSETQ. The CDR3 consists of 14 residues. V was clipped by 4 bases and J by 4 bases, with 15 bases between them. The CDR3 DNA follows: TGCGCCAGCAGCACGGGACTCGAGAAGTACGAGCAGTACTTC. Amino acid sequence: CASSTGLEKYEQYF.

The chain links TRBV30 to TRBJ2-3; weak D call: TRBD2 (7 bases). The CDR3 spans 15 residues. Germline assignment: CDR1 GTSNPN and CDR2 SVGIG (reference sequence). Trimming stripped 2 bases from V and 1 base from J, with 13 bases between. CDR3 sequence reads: CAWSLRGAGTDTQYF. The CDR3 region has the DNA TGTGCCTGGAGTCTTCGGGGGGCCGGCACAGATACGCAGTATTTT.

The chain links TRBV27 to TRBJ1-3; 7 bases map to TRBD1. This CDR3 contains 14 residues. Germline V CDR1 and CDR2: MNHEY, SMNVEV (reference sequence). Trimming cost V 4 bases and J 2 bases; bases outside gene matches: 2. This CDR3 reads CASSSQGTGNTIYF. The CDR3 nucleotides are TGTGCCAGCAGTTCACAGGGGACTGGAAACACCATATATTTT.

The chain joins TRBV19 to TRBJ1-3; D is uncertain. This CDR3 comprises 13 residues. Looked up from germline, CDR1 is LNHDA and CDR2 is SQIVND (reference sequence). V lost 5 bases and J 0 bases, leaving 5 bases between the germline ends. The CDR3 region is CASSVLSGNTIYF. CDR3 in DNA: TGTGCCAGTAGTGTCCTCTCTGGAAACACCATATATTTT.

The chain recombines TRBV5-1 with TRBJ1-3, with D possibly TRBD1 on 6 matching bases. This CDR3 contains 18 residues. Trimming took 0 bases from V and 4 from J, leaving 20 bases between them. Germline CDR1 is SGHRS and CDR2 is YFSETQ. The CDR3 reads CASSLAPFYTGIGNTIYF. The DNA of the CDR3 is TGCGCCAGCAGCTTGGCTCCCTTCTACACAGGGATCGGAAACACCATATATTTT. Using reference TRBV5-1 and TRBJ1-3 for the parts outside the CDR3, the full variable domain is KAGVTQTPRYLIKTRGQQVTLSCSPISGHRSVSWYQQTPGQGLQFLFEYFSETQRNKGNFPGRFSGRQFSNSRSEMNVSTLELGDSALYLCASSLAPFYTGIGNTIYFGEGSWLTVV.

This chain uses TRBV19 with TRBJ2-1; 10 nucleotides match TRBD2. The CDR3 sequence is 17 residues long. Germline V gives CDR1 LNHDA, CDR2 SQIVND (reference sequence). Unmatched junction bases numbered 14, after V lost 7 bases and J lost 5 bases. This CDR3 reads CASKVKAGGPGNNEQFF. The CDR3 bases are TGTGCCAGTAAAGTAAAAGCGGGAGGGCCGGGGAACAATGAGCAGTTCTTC.

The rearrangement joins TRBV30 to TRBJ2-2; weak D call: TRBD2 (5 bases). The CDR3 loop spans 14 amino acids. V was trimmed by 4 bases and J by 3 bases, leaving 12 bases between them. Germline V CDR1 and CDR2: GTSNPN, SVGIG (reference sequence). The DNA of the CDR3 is TGTGCCTGGAACGGTCCGGGGTACACCGGGGAGCTGTTTTTT. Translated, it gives CAWNGPGYTGELFF.

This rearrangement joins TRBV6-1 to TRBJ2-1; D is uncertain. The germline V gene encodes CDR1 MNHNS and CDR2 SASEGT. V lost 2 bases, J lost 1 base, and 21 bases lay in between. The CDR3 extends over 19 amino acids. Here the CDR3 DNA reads TGTGCCAGCAGTGAAAATGTGGCCGAACGAAAATGGTCCTACAATGAGCAGTTCTTC. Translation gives CASSENVAERKWSYNEQFF.

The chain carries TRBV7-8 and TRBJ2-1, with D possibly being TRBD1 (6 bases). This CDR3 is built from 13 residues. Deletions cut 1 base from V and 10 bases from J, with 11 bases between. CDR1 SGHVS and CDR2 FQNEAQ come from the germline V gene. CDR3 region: CASSLEDSGEQFF. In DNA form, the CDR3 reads TGTGCCAGCAGCTTAGAGGACAGCGGAGAGCAGTTCTTC. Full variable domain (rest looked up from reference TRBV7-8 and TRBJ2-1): GAGVSQSPRYKVAKRGQDVALRCDPISGHVSLFWYQQALGQGPEFLTYFQNEAQLDKSGLPSDRFFAERPEGSVSTLKIQRTQQEDSAVYLCASSLEDSGEQFFGPGTRLTVL.

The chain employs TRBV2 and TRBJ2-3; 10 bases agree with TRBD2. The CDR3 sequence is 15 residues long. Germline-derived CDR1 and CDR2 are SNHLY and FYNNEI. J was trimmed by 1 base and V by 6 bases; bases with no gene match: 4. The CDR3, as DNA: TGTGCCAGCAGCCCCCTAGCGGGAGGCACAGATACGCAGTATTTT. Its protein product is CASSPLAGGTDTQYF. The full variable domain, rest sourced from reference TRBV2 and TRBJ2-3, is EPEVTQTPSHQVTQMGQEVILRCVPISNHLYFYWYRQILGQKVEFLVSFYNNEISEKSEIFDDQFSVERPDGSNFTLKIRSTKLEDSAMYFCASSPLAGGTDTQYFGPGTRLTVL.

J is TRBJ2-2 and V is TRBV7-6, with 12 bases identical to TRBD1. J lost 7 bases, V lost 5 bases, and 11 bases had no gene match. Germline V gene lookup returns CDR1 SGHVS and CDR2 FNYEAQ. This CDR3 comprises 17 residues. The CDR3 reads CASSPTYGTGGIGELFF. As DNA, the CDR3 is TGTGCCAGCAGCCCAACATATGGGACAGGGGGCATCGGGGAGCTGTTTTTT.